The 32 T cell receptor beta chains below all came from one sample that was sequenced in a study of OX40 agonist ivuxolimab in advanced cancers. TCRdb's copy holds only in-frame clones and misses some; the assay was immunoSEQ multiplex PCR. The table has approximately 90,000 clones, less than 95% seen once; the top ten hold 1.6%. Specimen: CD4+ or CD8+ T cells sorted from blood, collected in a trial of the OX40 agonist ivuxolimab. Receptors originate from an adult with an advanced solid tumor such as melanoma, head and neck, liver or kidney cancer.

The table lists this clone with a count of one. J is TRBJ2-1 and V is TRBV11-3; 10 bases agree with TRBD2. V lost 4 bases, J lost 4 bases, and 4 bases stayed unmatched. Germline values: CDR1 SGHNT, CDR2 YENEEA. The CDR3 covers 15 residues. For the CDR3, the DNA is TGTGCCAGCAGCTCCCGACTAGCGGGTTACAATGAGCAGTTCTTC. Translation gives CASSSRLAGYNEQFF.

The chain links TRBV27 to TRBJ2-1; perhaps TRBD2 as D (5 bases). The CDR3 runs to 14 residues. The V end was cut by 3 bases, the J end by 3 bases, with 9 bases between. CDR1 is MNHEY and CDR2 is SMNVEV in the germline V gene (reference sequence). The CDR3 nucleotides read TGTGCCAGCAGTTTGGGGAGAATCTACAATGAGCAGTTCTTC. Residues: CASSLGRIYNEQFF.

This sequence joins TRBV19 and TRBJ2-5; 10 bases fit TRBD2. This CDR3 has 14 amino acids. V lost 11 bases to trimming and J lost 4 bases; unmatched junction nucleotides: 10. From germline, CDR1 is LNHDA and CDR2 SQIVND (reference sequence). The CDR3 loop is CAASNSGGRETQYF. DNA of the CDR3: TGTGCCGCCTCAAATAGCGGGGGGCGAGAGACCCAGTACTTC.

The chain joins TRBV27 to TRBJ2-3; 11 bases are shared with TRBD1. Germline assignment: CDR1 MNHEY and CDR2 SMNVEV (reference sequence). Trimming took 3 bases from V and 6 from J; bases not matched to a gene: 5. The CDR3 runs 15 residues. This CDR3 reads CASSFVGTGGDTQYF. CDR3 sequence (DNA): TGTGCCAGCAGTTTCGTTGGGACAGGGGGGGATACGCAGTATTTT.

This rearrangement joins TRBV28 to TRBJ1-2; no reliable D call. The CDR3 has 11 residues. V lost 4 bases and J 7 bases, leaving 7 bases between the germline ends. CDR1 is MDHEN, CDR2 SYDVKM, per germline. CDR3 coding DNA: TGTGCCAGCAGTTCCCCCCGTGGCTACACCTTC. It encodes CASSSPRGYTF.

The V call is TRBV4-2, the J call TRBJ2-6; D unresolved. Per germline, CDR1 LGHNA and CDR2 YNFKEQ. Between the trimmed V and J ends, which lost 5 bases and 2 bases, there was a span of 22 bases. CDR3 length equals 19 residues. The CDR3 is CASSASSGQPLTGANVLTF. CDR3 nucleotide sequence: TGTGCCAGCAGCGCCAGTAGTGGGCAGCCCCTCACTGGGGCCAACGTCCTGACTTTC.

This chain uses TRBV4-1 with TRBJ2-1; 8 bases agree with TRBD2. The ends lost 3 bases at V and 2 bases at J; junction bases unmatched: 9. The CDR3 runs to 17 residues. CDR1 is MGHRA, CDR2 YSYEKL, per germline. The DNA of the CDR3 is TGCGCCAGCAGCCACCGTATATCGCGGGAGGCCTACAATGAGCAGTTCTTC. Its protein product is CASSHRISREAYNEQFF.

The chain has TRBV19 and TRBJ1-5; D remains ambiguous. The CDR3 is 14 amino acids. Germline CDR1 reads LNHDA; CDR2 reads SQIVND (reference sequence). V lost 6 bases to trimming and J lost 6 bases, with 15 bases between them. CDR3 sequence: CASSRGSDGQPQHF. The DNA of the CDR3 is TGTGCCAGTAGCCGAGGGTCAGATGGTCAGCCCCAGCATTTT.

This clone was seen once. The chain recombines TRBV6-1 with TRBJ1-1; D not certain. CDR1 and CDR2 from the germline V gene are MNHNS and SASEGT. The CDR3 covers 12 residues. V was trimmed by 6 bases and J by 1 base, leaving 6 bases between them. The CDR3 loop is CASRGWNTEAFF. Written as DNA, the CDR3 is TGTGCCAGCAGGGGGTGGAACACTGAAGCTTTCTTT.

V gene TRBV5-1 combines with J gene TRBJ1-4; D remains unclear. Germline V gives CDR1 SGHRS, CDR2 YFSETQ. V was clipped by 5 bases and J by 0 bases, with 11 bases between them. This CDR3 contains 15 residues. This CDR3 reads CASRNSGATNEKLFF. As DNA, the CDR3 is TGCGCCAGCAGGAATTCAGGTGCAACTAATGAAAAACTGTTTTTT.

This clone showed up just a few times. This rearrangement joins TRBV5-1 to TRBJ1-2; D unclear. The germline gives CDR1 SGHRS, CDR2 YFSETQ. The CDR3 sequence is 13 residues long. V was clipped by 4 bases and J by 4 bases, with 11 bases between them. As DNA, the CDR3 is TGCGCCAGCAGCCCCGAGCGGGGCTATGGCTACACCTTC. Translated: CASSPERGYGYTF.

The V and J genes are TRBV18 and TRBJ2-2, with 7 bases identical to TRBD1. In germline, CDR1 is KGHSH, CDR2 LQKENI. Unmatched junction bases numbered 2, after V lost 3 bases and J lost 4 bases. This CDR3 is built from 14 residues. The CDR3 region has the DNA TGTGCCAGCTCACCCGGACAGGCCACCGGGGAGCTGTTTTTT. This translates into CASSPGQATGELFF.

V gene TRBV19 combines with J gene TRBJ2-7, with 7 bases matching TRBD1. The J segment lost 4 bases and the V segment lost 4 bases, leaving 7 bases of the junction unmatched. The germline V gene encodes CDR1 LNHDA and CDR2 SQIVND (reference sequence). The CDR3 consists of 14 residues. The DNA for the CDR3 is TGTGCCAGTAGTACTACACAGGGGCGGTACGAGCAGTACTTC. Translation gives CASSTTQGRYEQYF.

The CDR3 sequence is CASSAHGTAHTEAFF. The CDR3 DNA reads as TGTGCCAGCAGTGCGCACGGGACAGCTCACACTGAAGCTTTCTTT. The chain is built from TRBV6-4 and TRBJ1-1; 7 bases fit TRBD1. This CDR3 spans 15 amino acids. The germline CDR1 and CDR2 sequences are MRHNA and SNTAGT. The J segment lost 3 bases and the V segment lost 4 bases, leaving 8 bases of the junction unmatched.

The chain carries TRBV28 and TRBJ1-4; tentative D call: TRBD1 (5 bases). The CDR3 covers 14 residues. From germline, CDR1 is MDHEN and CDR2 SYDVKM. Trimming removed 5 bases at V and 3 bases at J, with 10 bases between. The CDR3 DNA sequence: TGTGCCAGCAGTCAGGGATCGCCTAATGAAAAACTGTTTTTT. Its protein is CASSQGSPNEKLFF.

V and J are TRBV7-9 and TRBJ2-5; D might be TRBD1 or TRBD2, each matching 5 bases. The CDR3 is 13 amino acids. Trimming removed 5 bases from V and 7 bases from J, with 14 bases in between. Germline V gives CDR1 SEHNR, CDR2 FQNEAQ (reference sequence). DNA of the CDR3: TGTGCCAGCAGCCGAGGGACCTCTCCGACCCAGTACTTC. Its protein is CASSRGTSPTQYF. The whole variable domain, remainder taken from reference TRBV7-9 and TRBJ2-5, is DTGVSQNPRHKITKRGQNVTFRCDPISEHNRLYWYRQTLGQGPEFLTYFQNEAQLEKSRLLSDRFSAERPKGSFSTLEIQRTEQGDSAMYLCASSRGTSPTQYFGPGTRLLVL.

The chain combines TRBV18 with TRBJ1-4; 8 bases fit TRBD1. The CDR3 consists of 13 residues. J was trimmed by 8 bases and V by 6 bases; bases with no gene match: 5. The germline CDR1 and CDR2 sequences are KGHSH and LQKENI. CDR3 bases: TGTGCCAGCTCCCGGGGACAGGCCGAAAAACTGTTTTTT. Protein sequence: CASSRGQAEKLFF.

This chain connects TRBV6-1 to TRBJ2-1, with 7 bases that match TRBD1. In germline, CDR1 is MNHNS, CDR2 SASEGT. This CDR3 region has 14 residues. V gave up 1 base and J gave up 9 bases; unmatched junction bases: 6. CDR3 bases: TGTGCCAGCAGTGAAGATTCTGACAGGGCTGAGCAGTTCTTC. This sequence encodes CASSEDSDRAEQFF.

The chain uses TRBV5-1 and TRBJ1-2; possibly TRBD1 for D (5 bases). CDR3 length: 13 amino acids. Germline V gene lookup returns CDR1 SGHRS and CDR2 YFSETQ. Between the trimmed V and J ends, which lost 4 bases and 5 bases, there was a span of 12 bases. CDR3 DNA: TGCGCCAGCAGCAACCTCCAGGGTTATGGCTACACCTTC. Residues: CASSNLQGYGYTF.

The rearrangement joins TRBV5-6 to TRBJ1-1; D might be TRBD1 (6 bases). Germline V gene sequence: CDR1 SGHDT, CDR2 YYEEEE. V was trimmed by 1 base and J by 3 bases, leaving 10 bases between them. The CDR3 contains 14 residues. The CDR3 coding sequence is TGTGCCAGCAGCTTGAGAGGGGGATACACTGAAGCTTTCTTT. Amino acid sequence: CASSLRGGYTEAFF.

V is TRBV7-8 and J is TRBJ1-1; the D is unclear. V was pared by 4 bases and J by 5 bases, with 11 bases between. The CDR3 runs 13 residues. Germline assignment: CDR1 SGHVS and CDR2 FQNEAQ. Here the CDR3 DNA reads TGTGCCAGCAGCTCCCAAGGGCGGACTGAAGCTTTCTTT. Amino acid sequence: CASSSQGRTEAFF.

This clone was seen a handful of times. This chain joins TRBV14 and TRBJ2-5; the match to TRBD2 covers 8 bases. The CDR3 covers 15 residues. Trimming at V came to 3 bases and at J to 4 bases, leaving 7 bases not matched to a gene. Germline CDR1 is SGHDN and CDR2 is FVKESK. The CDR3 loop is CASSQRERELETQYF. The CDR3 DNA reads as TGTGCCAGCAGCCAGAGGGAGCGGGAGTTAGAGACCCAGTACTTC.

Here the CDR3 reads CASSSRKGRANEKLFF. CDR3 in DNA: TGTGCCAGCAGTTCCCGGAAGGGACGGGCAAATGAAAAACTGTTTTTT. The rearrangement links TRBV28 to TRBJ1-4; perhaps TRBD1 as D (5 bases). This CDR3 region has 16 residues. V was shortened by 4 bases and J by 5 bases, with 17 bases between the two germline ends. The V gene's germline CDR1 is MDHEN and CDR2 SYDVKM.

The V call is TRBV4-1, the J call TRBJ2-1; D unresolved. V was pared by 1 base and J by 6 bases, with 10 bases between. Germline CDR1 reads MGHRA; CDR2 reads YSYEKL. CDR3 length: 14 amino acids. The CDR3 is CASSQGPFANEQFF. DNA of the CDR3: TGCGCCAGCAGCCAAGGTCCGTTCGCCAATGAGCAGTTCTTC.

The chain uses TRBV29-1 and TRBJ2-7; no definite D call. This CDR3 is built from 15 residues. V gave up 1 base and J gave up 0 bases, with 13 bases separating them. Germline lookup yields CDR1 SQVTM and CDR2 ANQGSEA. The CDR3 here is CSVEGGSTSSYEQYF. As DNA, the CDR3 is TGCAGCGTTGAAGGAGGCAGTACCTCCTCCTACGAGCAGTACTTC.

This clone was recorded a few times. The CDR3 sequence: CASSLRRAEAFF. CDR3 nucleotides: TGTGCCAGCAGTTTGAGGAGGGCTGAAGCTTTCTTT. The chain employs TRBV28 and TRBJ1-1; D call uncertain. With 3 bases removed from V and 6 bases from J, the gap between germline ends came to 8 bases. The CDR3 is 12 amino acids. Germline assignment: CDR1 MDHEN and CDR2 SYDVKM.

This chain links TRBV10-3 with TRBJ2-3; D unresolved. Germline values: CDR1 ENHRY, CDR2 SYGVKD. The CDR3 has 16 residues. Trimming removed 2 bases from V and 1 base from J, with 13 bases in between. As DNA, the CDR3 is TGTGCCATCAGTGAGCCTAACTCCCAGGGCACAGATACGCAGTATTTT. It translates to CAISEPNSQGTDTQYF.

This sequence joins TRBV18 and TRBJ2-7, with 10 positions matching TRBD2. J was trimmed by 5 bases and V by 3 bases; bases with no gene match: 7. CDR1 is KGHSH and CDR2 is LQKENI in the germline V gene. CDR3 length: 15 residues. CDR3 in amino acids: CASSPPSGSRHEQYF. In DNA form, the CDR3 reads TGTGCCAGCTCACCTCCTAGCGGGAGTCGCCACGAGCAGTACTTC.

J is TRBJ2-4 and V is TRBV18; 9 nucleotides line up with TRBD1. After removal of 5 bases from V and 3 bases from J, the junction contained 11 bases not matched to a gene. This CDR3 spans 17 amino acids. From germline, CDR1 is KGHSH and CDR2 LQKENI. The CDR3 loop reads CASSSGGQGSDKNIQYF. As DNA, the CDR3 is TGTGCCAGCTCATCGGGTGGACAGGGGTCGGACAAAAACATTCAGTACTTC.

The V gene is TRBV7-2, the J gene TRBJ2-7; the D gene is possibly TRBD2 (5 bases). Trimming pared 4 bases from V and 3 bases from J, leaving 13 bases between. The CDR3 is 14 residues long. Germline V gene sequence: CDR1 SGHTA, CDR2 FQGNSA. CDR3 sequence: CASSSRASFYEQYF. The CDR3 nucleotides are TGTGCCAGCAGCTCGCGGGCCAGTTTCTACGAGCAGTACTTC. The full variable domain, its missing parts supplied by reference TRBV7-2 and TRBJ2-7, is GAGVSQSPSNKVTEKGKDVELRCDPISGHTALYWYRQSLGQGLEFLIYFQGNSAPDKSGLPSDRFSAERTGGSVSTLTIQRTQQEDSAVYLCASSSRASFYEQYFGPGTRLTVT.

This chain links TRBV19 with TRBJ2-5; 10 bases match TRBD1. This CDR3 is built from 16 residues. The germline V gene has CDR1 LNHDA and CDR2 SQIVND (reference sequence). The trim removed 1 base at V and 5 bases at J, leaving 7 bases unmatched. CDR3 nucleotides: TGTGCCAGTAGTATAGCTGGGACAGGGGTTTGGGAGACCCAGTACTTC. It encodes CASSIAGTGVWETQYF. The full variable domain, with the rest looked up from reference TRBV19 and TRBJ2-5, is DGGITQSPKYLFRKEGQNVTLSCEQNLNHDAMYWYRQDPGQGLRLIYYSQIVNDFQKGDIAEGYSVSREKKESFPLTVTSAQKNPTAFYLCASSIAGTGVWETQYFGPGTRLLVL.

This chain's CDR3 is CASSPNAWVDTEAFF. In DNA form, the CDR3 reads TGTGCCAGCAGCCCAAACGCATGGGTCGACACTGAAGCTTTCTTT. This rearrangement joins TRBV14 to TRBJ1-1; D gene unclear. With 4 bases removed from V and 3 bases from J, the gap between germline ends came to 15 bases. The CDR3 extends over 15 amino acids. Germline V gene sequence: CDR1 SGHDN, CDR2 FVKESK. Drawing the rest from reference TRBV14 and TRBJ1-1, the complete variable domain is EAGVTQFPSHSVIEKGQTVTLRCDPISGHDNLYWYRRVMGKEIKFLLHFVKESKQDESGMPNNRFLAERTGGTYSTLKVQPAELEDSGVYFCASSPNAWVDTEAFFGQGTRLTVV.